This entry lists 8 T cell receptor beta chains sequenced from one sample in a study of blood T cells in healthy people across ages. A second PCR of about 6 to 11 cycles used a sample-barcoded 5' primer and a J-beta primer mix. TCRdb called the 5' RACE reads again in MiXCR, with one record for every CDR3 protein. The sample consists of some 670,000 distinct CDR3 sequences, around 52% of them appearing once. Sequences were obtained from blood. Every receptor here comes from a woman older than 75 in good health.

As concerns this clonotype: Since a much larger clone is just one base distant, this may be a read error. The V gene is TRBV29-1, the J gene TRBJ2-1; tentative D call: TRBD2 (6 bases). The tail of the sequence fits TRBJ2-7 better, so the J call may be wrong. CDR1 SQVTM and CDR2 ANQGSEA come from the germline V gene. CDR3 length: 16 residues. CDR3 protein: CSVEEGAGYSYNEQYF. The CDR3 bases are TGCAGCGTTGAAGAGGGTGCGGGGTACTCCTACAATGAGCAGTACTTC.

The gene calls are TRBV11-2 and TRBJ2-3; 8 bases line up with TRBD2. Per germline, CDR1 SGHAT and CDR2 FQNNGV. J lost 0 bases, V lost 4 bases, and 6 bases had no gene match. The CDR3 is made up of 16 amino acids. CDR3 DNA sequence: TGTGCCAGCAGCTCTCGACTAGCGTCGAGCACAGATACGCAGTATTTT. Encoded protein: CASSSRLASSTDTQYF.

V usage is TRBV7-2 and J usage is TRBJ1-5; D is unresolved. Trimming stripped 2 bases from V and 7 bases from J, with 9 bases between. CDR1 and CDR2 from the germline V gene are SGHTA and FQGNSA. This CDR3 comprises 13 residues. In nucleotides, the CDR3 is TGTGCCAGCAGCTTACGAAGGGAACAGCCCCAGCATTTT. This gives the protein CASSLRREQPQHF.

Points on this clonotype: Given a much more abundant clone one base away, this may be a read error. The J gene is TRBJ2-7, the V gene TRBV28; maybe TRBD1 (5 bases). CDR3 length: 14 residues. Per the germline V gene, CDR1 is MDHEN and CDR2 is SYDVKM. CDR3 region: CASSSGPSPYGQYF. The CDR3, as DNA: TGTGCCAGCAGTTCAGGGCCTTCTCCCTACGGGCAGTACTTC.

This clonotype was detected only a few times. The V call is TRBV9, the J call TRBJ2-5, with TRBD2 matching 7 bases. Germline CDR1 and CDR2: SGDLS and YYNGEE. This CDR3 comprises 16 residues. Trimming removed 1 base from V and 0 bases from J; junction bases left unmatched: 6. The CDR3 reads CASSVPGTTYQETQYF. The CDR3 DNA follows: TGTGCCAGCAGCGTACCTGGGACTACCTACCAAGAGACCCAGTACTTC.

A single count supports this clonotype. The chain recombines TRBV6-5 with TRBJ2-1; 9 bases are a match to TRBD1. Germline V gives CDR1 MNHEY, CDR2 SVGAGI. There are 17 residues in the CDR3. The V segment lost 0 bases and the J segment 9 bases; nucleotides outside the gene matches: 12. Here the CDR3 reads CASSYSTGGTPIGEQFF. The CDR3, as DNA: TGTGCCAGCAGTTACTCGACAGGGGGGACCCCCATCGGTGAGCAGTTCTTC.

This sequence joins TRBV20-1 and TRBJ2-1, with 10 bases identical to TRBD2. The germline CDR1 and CDR2 sequences are DFQATT and SNEGSKA (reference sequence). The CDR3 runs 16 residues. With V trimmed by 4 bases and J by 3 bases, 9 bases remained unmatched. This chain's CDR3 is CSATGDIAGGYNEQFF. In DNA, the CDR3 is TGCAGTGCTACAGGTGATATAGCGGGGGGCTACAATGAGCAGTTCTTC.

Only a few counts were recorded for this clonotype. DNA of the CDR3: TGCAGTGCTCGGACAGGGGGCGGCTATGGCTACACCTTC. Translated, it gives CSARTGGGYGYTF. The chain joins TRBV20-1 to TRBJ1-2; 11 positions agree with TRBD1. CDR1 and CDR2 (germline): DFQATT, SNEGSKA (reference sequence). This CDR3 comprises 13 residues. V gave up 5 bases and J gave up 4 bases; unmatched junction bases: 3.